The next 26 T cell receptor beta chains were all read from a single sample in a study of post-analysis software for immune sequencing data. The study's findings and limits: The study found TRBV5-6, TRBV5-1 and TRBV20-1 among a few TRBV segments more frequent in patients than controls.

The library was made from cDNA and included unique molecular identifiers. Using its own MiXCR run on the PCR reads, TCRdb lists one record per CDR3 protein. This sample has over 150,000 distinct CDR3 sequences; roughly 30% occur once, and the top ten carry about 1.4%. Their specific antigens are unknown. Sequenced material: blood. The receptors originated from a girl between 10 and 17 years old with multiple sclerosis.

In its sample, this clonotype was seen a few times. The chain carries TRBV7-2 and TRBJ2-5; D is uncertain. The germline gives CDR1 SGHTA, CDR2 FQGNSA. V gave up 10 bases and J gave up 2 bases, with 17 bases separating them. The CDR3 length is 14 residues. The DNA for the CDR3 is TGTGCCATCCATCGAGGCGGAAATCAAGAGACCCAGTACTTC. Translated: CAIHRGGNQETQYF.

This clonotype was detected ten times or more. V usage is TRBV12-3 or TRBV12-4 and J usage is TRBJ2-7, with no clear D. CDR3 length: 13 residues. The V end lost 5 bases, the J end lost 2 bases, and 10 bases lay between the germline ends. Written as DNA, the CDR3 is TGTGCCAGCAGTACAACACGGACCTACGAGCAGTACTTC. It encodes CASSTTRTYEQYF.

This clonotype appeared a few times. V and J are TRBV5-1 and TRBJ1-2; 8 bases align to TRBD1. Trimming cost V 2 bases and J 4 bases; bases outside gene matches: 7. This CDR3 spans 15 amino acids. The germline V gene has CDR1 SGHRS and CDR2 YFSETQ. This CDR3 is CASSFSGTGAYGYTF. The CDR3 bases are TGCGCCAGCAGCTTCTCCGGGACAGGAGCCTATGGCTACACCTTC.

This chain uses TRBV28 with TRBJ2-4; D gene ambiguous. The germline V and J ends were trimmed by 4 bases and 0 bases, with 10 bases remaining between them. The CDR3 runs to 15 residues. The germline gives CDR1 MDHEN, CDR2 SYDVKM. This CDR3 reads CASSYGTLAKNIQYF. CDR3 sequence (DNA): TGTGCCAGCAGTTATGGCACCCTAGCCAAAAACATTCAGTACTTC.

About this clonotype itself: A much larger clone differs from this one at a single base, so this may be a read error. V gene TRBV7-3 combines with J gene TRBJ2-1; the match to TRBD2 covers 14 bases. There are 22 residues in the CDR3. CDR1 SGHTA and CDR2 FQGTGA come from the germline V gene. The DNA for the CDR3 is TGTGCCAGCAGCCGCCCGGTGTCTCGACTAGCGGGAGGGGATAGCTCCTACGATGAGCAGTTCTTC. It yields the protein CASSRPVSRLAGGDSSYDEQFF.

The chain carries TRBV20-1 and TRBJ2-2; 10 positions agree with TRBD2. Per the germline V gene, CDR1 is DFQATT and CDR2 is SNEGSKA (reference sequence). The CDR3 contains 15 residues. CDR3 residues: CSAASSGSSTGELFF. In nucleotides, the CDR3 is TGCAGCGCCGCCTCTAGCGGGAGTAGCACCGGGGAGCTGTTTTTT.

This clonotype occurred many times. The genes are TRBV4-1 and TRBJ2-3; D gene uncertain. V shed 2 bases and J shed 2 bases, with 14 bases lying between them. The germline V gene encodes CDR1 MGHRA and CDR2 YSYEKL. The CDR3 sequence is 16 residues long. This CDR3 reads CASSQPVRALTDTQYF. CDR3 nucleotide sequence: TGCGCCAGCAGCCAACCCGTTCGGGCGCTCACAGATACGCAGTATTTT.

This clonotype was counted ten times or more. This CDR3 is CASGAGPLYEQYF. The CDR3 DNA reads TGTGCCAGCGGCGCGGGACCACTCTACGAGCAGTACTTC. This chain connects TRBV6-2 or TRBV6-3 to TRBJ2-7; D is possibly TRBD2 (6 bases). The V gene lost 8 bases and the J gene lost 3 bases, with 14 bases spanning the gap. The CDR3 has 13 residues. Germline CDR1 and CDR2: MNHEY and SVGEGT.

On this clonotype: The junction shows a germline mismatch at one end, possibly a read error. The V and J genes are TRBV27 and TRBJ1-5, with 10 nucleotides matching TRBD1. The CDR3 extends over 15 amino acids. CDR1 is MNHEY, CDR2 SMNVEV, per germline (reference sequence). CDR3 sequence (DNA): TGTGTCAGCAGTTTAGGACAGGGGGTCAATCAGCCCCAGCATTTT. It codes for CVSSLGQGVNQPQHF.

With respect to this clonotype: This may arise from a read error, as a much more abundant clone is one base away. CDR3 sequence: CASSQDRGAGWGEQYF. The CDR3 DNA sequence: TGCGCCAGCAGCCAAGATAGGGGGGCAGGGTGGGGTGAGCAGTACTTC. The gene calls are TRBV4-1 and TRBJ2-1, with D perhaps matching TRBD1 or TRBD2 (6 bases each). Matching the DNA end better, TRBJ2-7 makes the J call doubtful. Germline V gene sequence: CDR1 MGHRA, CDR2 YSYEKL. The length of the CDR3 is 16 residues.

This clonotype was observed a handful of times. The rearrangement joins TRBV10-3 to TRBJ2-7; D gene ambiguous. Trimming pared 4 bases from V and 7 bases from J, leaving 11 bases between. The CDR3 sequence is 12 residues long. CDR1 and CDR2 (germline): ENHRY, SYGVKD. The CDR3 DNA follows: TGTGCCATCAGTGGAAACCGCCTAGAGCAGTACTTC. Its translation is CAISGNRLEQYF.

As concerns this clonotype: A much larger clone sits a single nucleotide away, making a read error possible. The CDR3 nucleotides are TGTGCCAGCAGCGTAGAGGGGACTACAGGGACTGAGCAGTTCTTC. Translated: CASSVEGTTGTEQFF. The chain uses TRBV9 and TRBJ2-1; maybe TRBD2 (7 bases). Trimming removed 0 bases from V and 9 bases from J, with 16 bases in between. This CDR3 contains 15 residues. Germline V lookup: CDR1 SGDLS, CDR2 YYNGEE.

This clonotype was picked up a small number of times. A read error may explain this, as a much larger clone is one base away. The rearrangement joins TRBV5-6 to TRBJ1-2; no reliable D call. The CDR3 has 13 residues. V lost 3 bases to trimming and J lost 5 bases, with 11 bases between them. Germline loops: CDR1 SGHDT, CDR2 YYEEEE. In DNA form, the CDR3 reads TGTGCCAGCAGCTCGAGCGATGATTATGGCTACACCTTC. The encoded protein is CASSSSDDYGYTF.

V gene TRBV5-1 combines with J gene TRBJ2-3; 8 positions agree with TRBD2. The V gene end was trimmed by 2 bases and the J gene end by 6 bases; junction bases not matched to a gene: 11. Germline CDR1 SGHRS, CDR2 YFSETQ. The CDR3 extends over 16 amino acids. The CDR3, as DNA: TGCGCCAGCAGCTTCTCCGAAGCGGGGGTACTTGATACGCAGTATTTT. Translating gives CASSFSEAGVLDTQYF.

The genes are TRBV6-4 and TRBJ1-4; possibly TRBD1 for D (6 bases). The CDR3 runs to 13 residues. Trimming stripped 8 bases from V and 8 bases from J, with 15 bases between. The V gene's germline CDR1 is MRHNA and CDR2 SNTAGT. CDR3 amino acids: CASLRGRGEKLFF. CDR3 nucleotides: TGTGCCAGCCTACGGGGCAGGGGAGAAAAACTGTTTTTT.

As regards this clonotype: A read error is possible here, since a much larger clone lies one base away. The CDR3 nucleotides are TGTGCCAGCCGGGCGGGAGGTTCTGCCAGTGAGCAGTTCTTC. Protein sequence: CASRAGGSASEQFF. The gene calls are TRBV6-5 and TRBJ2-1, with TRBD2 matching 8 bases. This CDR3 is built from 14 residues. The germline gives CDR1 MNHEY, CDR2 SVGAGI. The junction had 12 bases not matched to a gene; V was cut back by 8 bases and J by 9 bases.

This chain connects TRBV10-3 to TRBJ1-1; D remains unclear. Looked up from germline, CDR1 is ENHRY and CDR2 is SYGVKD. Trimming removed 2 bases at V and 1 base at J, with 8 bases between. The CDR3 runs 14 residues. In DNA, the CDR3 is TGTGCCATCAGTGAGAGACTTGAGAACACTGAAGCTTTCTTT. Translation gives CAISERLENTEAFF.

About this clonotype: It may be a read error: a sequence one base away is much more abundant. V and J are TRBV4-2 and TRBJ2-5; no reliable D call. The CDR3 totals 14 residues. Germline V gene lookup returns CDR1 LGHNA and CDR2 YNFKEQ. Deletions cut 2 bases from V and 11 bases from J, with 18 bases between. The CDR3 sequence is CASSQNFGDNEQYF. As DNA, the CDR3 is TGTGCCAGCAGCCAAAATTTTGGAGACAATGAGCAGTACTTC.

This chain joins TRBV2 and TRBJ1-2; 8 bases fit TRBD1. The V and J ends lost 6 bases and 4 bases, in that order; junction bases with no gene match: 10. Germline loops: CDR1 SNHLY, CDR2 FYNNEI. The CDR3 covers 15 residues. The CDR3 here is CASSPRTGNIYGYTF. The CDR3 DNA sequence: TGTGCCAGCAGCCCCCGGACAGGGAATATCTATGGCTACACCTTC.

A word on this clonotype: A much larger clone is a single base away; this may be a read error. The V gene is TRBV10-3, the J gene TRBJ2-1, with TRBD2 matching over 7 bases. With V trimmed by 11 bases and J by 12 bases, 16 bases remained unmatched. The CDR3 totals 13 residues. Germline values: CDR1 ENHRY, CDR2 SYGVKD. This CDR3 reads CASGVSSGDGQFF. In DNA, the CDR3 is TGTGCCTCTGGGGTCTCTAGCGGTGATGGGCAGTTCTTC.

A few counts support this clonotype. The chain recombines TRBV5-1 with TRBJ1-2; D is uncertain. The CDR3 contains 14 residues. Trimming cost V 5 bases and J 1 base, with 12 bases left between them. Germline V lookup: CDR1 SGHRS, CDR2 YFSETQ. The CDR3 sequence is CASRKSAYNYGYTF. The CDR3 coding sequence is TGCGCCAGCAGGAAGTCGGCTTATAACTATGGCTACACCTTC.

This clonotype has at least ten counts. V is TRBV7-2 and J is TRBJ2-7; the D is unclear. V dropped 8 bases and J dropped 0 bases, with 11 bases sitting between them. Per germline, CDR1 SGHTA and CDR2 FQGNSA. The CDR3 runs 13 residues. The CDR3 region is CASRIGVSYEQYF. In nucleotides, the CDR3 is TGTGCCAGCCGGATCGGCGTCTCCTACGAGCAGTACTTC.

This clonotype occurred many times. The chain links TRBV5-6 to TRBJ1-1, with D tentatively TRBD1 (5 bases). Germline V gene lookup returns CDR1 SGHDT and CDR2 YYEEEE. With 4 bases removed from V and 0 bases from J, the gap between germline ends came to 16 bases. CDR3 length: 16 residues. The CDR3 is CASSQRTHGMNTEAFF. CDR3 DNA sequence: TGTGCCAGCAGCCAGAGGACACACGGGATGAACACTGAAGCTTTCTTT.

The chain links TRBV29-1 to TRBJ1-1, with 9 bases identical to TRBD1. The V gene's germline CDR1 is SQVTM and CDR2 ANQGSEA. CDR3 length: 13 amino acids. With 7 bases clipped from V and 7 bases from J, the junction kept 10 bases outside the gene matches. CDR3 protein: CSATDRGQGEAFF. The CDR3 DNA is TGCAGCGCAACGGACAGGGGTCAGGGTGAAGCTTTCTTT.

This clonotype was observed at least ten times. The chain has TRBV20-1 and TRBJ2-3; 7 bases match TRBD2. CDR3 size: 15 residues. Germline loops: CDR1 DFQATT, CDR2 SNEGSKA (reference sequence). V was clipped by 0 bases and J by 9 bases; unmatched bases: 12. CDR3 nucleotide sequence: TGCAGTGCTAGAGAGAGCGAGACTAGCATCGGAACGCAGTATTTT. Its translation is CSARESETSIGTQYF.

This clonotype was seen repeatedly, ten times or more. This chain links TRBV7-3 with TRBJ2-3; TRBD2 matches at 7 bases. Germline V gene data show CDR1 as SGHTA and CDR2 as FQGTGA. The CDR3 length is 15 residues. Trimming took 2 bases from V and 4 from J; bases not matched to a gene: 6. CDR3 sequence (DNA): TGTGCCAGCAGCTTAGAGGCGGGAGTCGCAGATACGCAGTATTTT. As protein: CASSLEAGVADTQYF. The variable domain in full, with the rest retrieved from reference TRBV7-3 and TRBJ2-3, is GAGVSQTPSNKVTEKGKYVELRCDPISGHTALYWYRQSLGQGPEFLIYFQGTGAADDSGLPNDRFFAVRPEGSVSTLKIQRTERGDSAVYLCASSLEAGVADTQYFGPGTRLTVL.